These 17 T cell receptor beta chains were sequenced from one sample in a study of Graves' ophthalmopathy and Graves' hyperthyroidism. RNA served as the template for amplifying TCR beta CDR3 regions. Scientists carried out first-round RT-PCR using HTBI primers and then a second-round multiplex PCR. MiXCR was run by TCRdb on the multiplex PCR reads, yielding one entry per CDR3 protein. This table has around 600,000 distinct CDR3 sequences, 35% to 45% appearing once. Source material: peripheral blood. The source of these receptors is an adult man with Graves' ophthalmopathy.

In its sample, this clonotype was seen many times. The genes are TRBV12-3 or TRBV12-4 and TRBJ1-2; D gene unclear. The V and J ends lost 2 bases and 6 bases respectively, with 10 bases between them. The CDR3 runs 13 residues. The CDR3 is CASSLPGRNGYTF. CDR3 DNA: TGTGCCAGCAGTTTACCAGGACGGAATGGCTACACCTTC.

This clonotype was found many times. J is TRBJ2-5 and V is TRBV10-3; 8 nucleotides match TRBD1. Germline values: CDR1 ENHRY, CDR2 SYGVKD. The V and J ends lost 7 bases and 2 bases, in that order; junction bases with no gene match: 3. This CDR3 has 13 residues. CDR3 protein: CAIKTGAQETQYF. CDR3 coding DNA: TGTGCCATCAAGACAGGGGCTCAAGAGACCCAGTACTTC.

The chain joins TRBV4-3 to TRBJ2-7; 8 bases align to TRBD1. The germline V gene encodes CDR1 LGHNA and CDR2 YSLEER. CDR3 length: 18 residues. V gave up 0 bases and J gave up 5 bases; unmatched junction bases: 15. DNA for the CDR3: TGCGCCAGCAGCCAAGATCTTACAGGGGGACGAGGCCTAGACGAGCAGTACTTC. Translated: CASSQDLTGGRGLDEQYF.

This chain joins TRBV2 and TRBJ2-7; D not resolved. Per the germline V gene, CDR1 is SNHLY and CDR2 is FYNNEI. This CDR3 contains 15 residues. Trimming removed 6 bases from V and 0 bases from J, with 15 bases in between. The CDR3 coding sequence is TGTGCCAGCAGCCTAAATCCTCGTTCCTCCTACGAGCAGTACTTC. This translates into CASSLNPRSSYEQYF.

This clonotype was recorded many times. This chain uses TRBV7-2 with TRBJ2-7; D is unresolved. This CDR3 is built from 15 residues. Germline V CDR1 and CDR2: SGHTA, FQGNSA. Trimming took 0 bases from V and 0 from J, leaving 9 bases between them. CDR3 sequence reads: CASSLAPQSSYEQYF. CDR3 nucleotide sequence: TGTGCCAGCAGCTTAGCCCCACAGAGCTCCTACGAGCAGTACTTC. The whole variable domain, remainder taken from reference TRBV7-2 and TRBJ2-7, is GAGVSQSPSNKVTEKGKDVELRCDPISGHTALYWYRQSLGQGLEFLIYFQGNSAPDKSGLPSDRFSAERTGGSVSTLTIQRTQQEDSAVYLCASSLAPQSSYEQYFGPGTRLTVT.

This clonotype has ten or more counts. The chain recombines TRBV7-2 with TRBJ2-7, with D uncertain. Deletions cut 1 base from V and 2 bases from J, with 12 bases between. Germline CDR1 reads SGHTA; CDR2 reads FQGNSA. This CDR3 has 15 amino acids. This chain's CDR3 is CASSLGLTDAYEQYF. The CDR3 DNA reads as TGTGCCAGCAGCTTAGGACTCACGGACGCCTACGAGCAGTACTTC.

The rearrangement uses TRBV29-1 and TRBJ2-7; 12 bases are shared with TRBD1. CDR1 is SQVTM and CDR2 is ANQGSEA in the germline V gene. V lost 6 bases and J lost 5; bases outside the gene matches: 8. The CDR3 spans 14 residues. CDR3 loop: CSVATGTGGNEQYF. CDR3 bases: TGCAGCGTCGCAACCGGGACAGGGGGCAACGAGCAGTACTTC.

J is TRBJ1-4 and V is TRBV10-3; possible D gene TRBD1, 6 bases. This CDR3 comprises 14 residues. Germline loops: CDR1 ENHRY, CDR2 SYGVKD. Trimming removed 10 bases from V and 0 bases from J, with 12 bases in between. The CDR3 region has the DNA TGTGCCAGTGGGGGGCATACAACTAATGAAAAACTGTTTTTT. Translated: CASGGHTTNEKLFF.

This clonotype was recorded a few times. The junction and the germline gene differ at one end; a read error may be behind it. This chain connects TRBV10-3 to TRBJ1-3; D not resolved. This CDR3 contains 16 residues. Germline-derived CDR1 and CDR2 are ENHRY and SYGVKD. The CDR3 protein is CASSYSRRSSGNTIYF. CDR3 nucleotide sequence: TGTGCCAGCAGTTACTCGAGACGGTCCTCTGGAAACACCATATATTTT.

The chain couples TRBV2 to TRBJ2-6; 13 bases line up with TRBD2. The CDR3 consists of 17 residues. The trim removed 6 bases at V and 2 bases at J, leaving 4 bases unmatched. Germline CDR1 and CDR2: SNHLY and FYNNEI. In nucleotides, the CDR3 is TGTGCCAGCAGGGCCGGGACTAGCGGGACTGGGGCCAACGTCCTGACTTTC. It yields the protein CASRAGTSGTGANVLTF.

The chain has TRBV29-1 and TRBJ1-5; 8 nucleotides align to TRBD1. Germline CDR1 reads SQVTM; CDR2 reads ANQGSEA. V was pared by 8 bases and J by 5 bases, with 11 bases of the junction left unmatched. The CDR3 covers 14 residues. The CDR3, as DNA: TGCAGCAGCCAGACAGGGGAGCTAGATCAGCCCCAGCATTTT. As protein: CSSQTGELDQPQHF. Using reference TRBV29-1 and TRBJ1-5 for the parts outside the CDR3, the full variable domain is SAVISQKPSRDICQRGTSLTIQCQVDSQVTMMFWYRQQPGQSLTLIATANQGSEATYESGFVIDKFPISRPNLTFSTLTVSNMSPEDSSIYLCSSQTGELDQPQHFGDGTRLSIL.

This sequence joins TRBV6-5 and TRBJ2-5; 8 nucleotides line up with TRBD2. This CDR3 is built from 15 residues. CDR1 is MNHEY and CDR2 is SVGAGI in the germline V gene. V lost 2 bases to trimming and J lost 7 bases; unmatched junction nucleotides: 9. The CDR3 DNA follows: TGTGCCAGCAGTTACACTAGCGGAGTCCCGGGGACCCAGTACTTC. Its translation is CASSYTSGVPGTQYF.

This clonotype was counted at least ten times. The CDR3 here is CSASEYSNQPQHF. The CDR3 DNA sequence: TGCAGTGCTAGTGAGTATAGCAATCAGCCCCAGCATTTT. The V call is TRBV20-1, the J call TRBJ1-5, with unresolved D. The CDR3 contains 13 residues. Germline V gives CDR1 DFQATT, CDR2 SNEGSKA (reference sequence). V was cut by 3 bases and J by 0 bases, with 6 bases left in between.

This clonotype was seen more than once but under ten times. The rearrangement joins TRBV7-2 to TRBJ2-1; no reliable D call. CDR1 is SGHTA and CDR2 is FQGNSA in the germline V gene. V was shortened by 3 bases and J by 9 bases, with 6 bases between the two germline ends. CDR3 length equals 11 residues. CDR3 DNA: TGTGCCAGCAGCTTGTTCAGTGAGCAGTTCTTC. Translating it yields CASSLFSEQFF. The full variable domain, with the rest looked up from reference TRBV7-2 and TRBJ2-1, is GAGVSQSPSNKVTEKGKDVELRCDPISGHTALYWYRQSLGQGLEFLIYFQGNSAPDKSGLPSDRFSAERTGGSVSTLTIQRTQQEDSAVYLCASSLFSEQFFGPGTRLTVL.

In its sample, this clonotype was seen many times. The chain is built from TRBV7-8 and TRBJ2-7, with 7 bases lining up with TRBD1. The CDR3 loop spans 16 amino acids. V lost 3 bases, J lost 5 bases, and 13 bases stayed unmatched. The V gene's germline CDR1 is SGHVS and CDR2 FQNEAQ. CDR3 nucleotides: TGTGCCAGCAGCTTGGGCAGGCGGACAGGTTTGAACGAGCAGTACTTC. This codes for CASSLGRRTGLNEQYF.

The genes are TRBV5-5 and TRBJ1-6; D gene ambiguous. The germline gives CDR1 SGHKS, CDR2 YYEKEE (reference sequence). Trimming took off 4 bases at V and 0 bases at J, with 17 bases between the two ends. The CDR3 is 18 residues long. The CDR3 is CASSQEWGSGSYNSPLHF. CDR3 coding DNA: TGTGCCAGCAGCCAAGAGTGGGGATCGGGCTCCTATAATTCACCCCTCCACTTT.

Regarding this clonotype: This clone may be a read error of a much larger clone one base away. V and J are TRBV25-1 and TRBJ2-5, with D possibly being TRBD2 (6 bases). Per germline, CDR1 MGHDK and CDR2 SYGVNS. CDR3 length equals 14 residues. Deletions cut 5 bases from V and 10 bases from J, with 20 bases between. The CDR3 bases are TGTGCCAGCAGTTTTTCGGAGGGGCCCCAGATCCAGTACTTC. As protein: CASSFSEGPQIQYF. The variable domain in full, with the rest retrieved from reference TRBV25-1 and TRBJ2-5, is EADIYQTPRYLVIGTGKKITLECSQTMGHDKMYWYQQDPGMELHLIHYSYGVNSTEKGDLSSESTVSRIRTEHFPLTLESARPSHTSQYLCASSFSEGPQIQYFGPGTRLLVL.